These 22 T cell receptor beta chains share one sample of origin, sequenced in a study of OX40 agonist ivuxolimab in advanced cancers. Only in-frame clones appear in the TCRdb table, and some are missing; sequencing was by immunoSEQ multiplex PCR. Among some 19,000 clones listed, over 80% were seen once. The sample in question was CD4+ or CD8+ T cells sorted from blood, obtained in a trial of the OX40 agonist ivuxolimab. Receptor source: an adult with an advanced solid tumor such as melanoma, head and neck, liver or kidney cancer.

This clone was counted a single time. The CDR3 protein is CAWSVGRSSYNEQFF. The CDR3 DNA follows: TGTGCCTGGAGTGTGGGACGGAGCTCCTACAATGAGCAGTTCTTC. V is TRBV30 and J is TRBJ2-1, with D possibly called TRBD1 or TRBD2 (5 bases each). V lost 0 bases and J 0 bases, leaving 9 bases between the germline ends. The CDR3 sequence is 15 residues long. The germline V gene encodes CDR1 GTSNPN and CDR2 SVGIG (reference sequence).

V is TRBV7-8 and J is TRBJ2-7; perhaps D is TRBD1 or TRBD2 (5 bases each). The V gene lost 1 base and the J gene lost 4 bases, with 11 bases spanning the gap. Germline V lookup: CDR1 SGHVS, CDR2 FQNEAQ. The CDR3 consists of 14 residues. The CDR3 here is CASSLGGTTYEQYF. Here the CDR3 DNA reads TGTGCCAGCAGCTTAGGTGGGACCACATACGAGCAGTACTTC.

This clone occurred once. The V gene is TRBV10-1, the J gene TRBJ1-3; D gene uncertain. Germline-derived CDR1 and CDR2 are WNHNN and SYGVQD (reference sequence). CDR3 length: 15 residues. V dropped 0 bases and J dropped 2 bases, with 8 bases sitting between them. The CDR3 reads CASSESLQTGNTIYF. Here the CDR3 DNA reads TGCGCCAGCAGTGAGTCCTTACAGACTGGAAACACCATATATTTT.

V gene TRBV7-2 combines with J gene TRBJ2-1; D unclear. Trimming removed 2 bases at V and 8 bases at J, with 10 bases between. The CDR3 consists of 13 residues. Germline V gene lookup returns CDR1 SGHTA and CDR2 FQGNSA. The CDR3 loop reads CASSLSLGDEQFF. CDR3 sequence (DNA): TGTGCCAGCAGCTTAAGTCTCGGCGATGAGCAGTTCTTC.

The V and J genes are TRBV6-6 and TRBJ1-1; D is uncertain. The V and J ends lost 2 bases and 6 bases respectively, with 7 bases between them. The length of the CDR3 is 12 residues. CDR1 MNHNY and CDR2 SVGAGI come from the germline V gene (reference sequence). The CDR3 loop is CASSYEGPEAFF. Written as DNA, the CDR3 is TGTGCCAGCAGTTACGAAGGGCCTGAAGCTTTCTTT.

The V gene is TRBV2, the J gene TRBJ1-5; D call uncertain. CDR3 length equals 15 residues. V lost 1 base and J lost 0, with 7 bases in between. CDR1 is SNHLY, CDR2 FYNNEI, per germline. DNA of the CDR3: TGTGCCAGCAGTGAAGTGCTGGATAGCAATCAGCCCCAGCATTTT. Translating gives CASSEVLDSNQPQHF. The variable domain in full, with the rest retrieved from reference TRBV2 and TRBJ1-5, is EPEVTQTPSHQVTQMGQEVILRCVPISNHLYFYWYRQILGQKVEFLVSFYNNEISEKSEIFDDQFSVERPDGSNFTLKIRSTKLEDSAMYFCASSEVLDSNQPQHFGDGTRLSIL.

The chain combines TRBV6-1 with TRBJ1-3; D is perhaps TRBD1 (5 bases). V was pared by 7 bases and J by 0 bases, with 13 bases between. CDR1 MNHNS and CDR2 SASEGT come from the germline V gene. This CDR3 has 15 amino acids. In nucleotides, the CDR3 is TGTGCCAGCAACCGGGGGACTCTCTCTGGAAACACCATATATTTT. Translating gives CASNRGTLSGNTIYF.

The chain combines TRBV19 with TRBJ1-1; D uncertain. Germline V gives CDR1 LNHDA, CDR2 SQIVND (reference sequence). This CDR3 is built from 13 residues. The V gene lost 3 bases and the J gene lost 7 bases, with 12 bases spanning the gap. The CDR3 protein is CASSMAVGGEAFF. Written as DNA, the CDR3 is TGTGCCAGTAGTATGGCGGTCGGTGGTGAAGCTTTCTTT.

The chain uses TRBV4-1 and TRBJ2-1; TRBD1 is a possible D gene (7 bases). The V end was cut by 5 bases, the J end by 8 bases, with 22 bases between. The germline V gene has CDR1 MGHRA and CDR2 YSYEKL. The CDR3 consists of 16 residues. The CDR3 DNA reads as TGCGCCAGCAGCGAGGGGGCGGGGACCTACGGCGATGAGCAGTTCTTC. This translates into CASSEGAGTYGDEQFF.

The chain employs TRBV30 and TRBJ2-7, with 8 bases lining up with TRBD2. Per the germline V gene, CDR1 is GTSNPN and CDR2 is SVGIG (reference sequence). The CDR3 has 15 residues. J gave up 2 bases and V 0 bases, and 6 bases lay outside the gene matches. CDR3: CAWSVSGGPTYEQYF. Written as DNA, the CDR3 is TGTGCCTGGAGTGTAAGCGGGGGCCCGACCTACGAGCAGTACTTC.

This clone was detected once. The chain links TRBV13 to TRBJ2-7, with D perhaps matching TRBD1 or TRBD2 (6 bases each). This CDR3 is built from 15 residues. Trimming took off 4 bases at V and 1 base at J, with 14 bases between the two ends. Germline V gives CDR1 PRHDT, CDR2 FYEKMQ (reference sequence). The CDR3 region has the DNA TGTGCCAGCAGCTACGAGGGGGGAGGATCCTACGAGCAGTACTTC. Translated: CASSYEGGGSYEQYF.

The chain joins TRBV6-5 to TRBJ1-5, with D unresolved. The germline V gene encodes CDR1 MNHEY and CDR2 SVGAGI. V lost 0 bases and J 0 bases, leaving 6 bases between the germline ends. CDR3 size: 15 residues. CDR3 bases: TGTGCCAGCAGTTACTCGGGTGGTAGCAATCAGCCCCAGCATTTT. Translation: CASSYSGGSNQPQHF.

The chain joins TRBV4-1 to TRBJ2-1; D is unresolved. The length of the CDR3 is 14 residues. Trimming took off 1 base at V and 5 bases at J, with 9 bases between the two ends. Germline CDR1 reads MGHRA; CDR2 reads YSYEKL. CDR3 nucleotides: TGCGCCAGCAGCCAAGTCTCGGTAAACAATGAGCAGTTCTTC. Amino acid sequence: CASSQVSVNNEQFF.

This clone was recorded once. The V gene is TRBV6-1, the J gene TRBJ2-5, with D unresolved. The CDR3 consists of 14 residues. Germline V gene data show CDR1 as MNHNS and CDR2 as SASEGT. V was pared by 6 bases and J by 2 bases, with 13 bases between. CDR3 DNA sequence: TGTGCCAGCAGGGATCCTCTCCCTCAAGAGACCCAGTACTTC. This translates into CASRDPLPQETQYF.

There are a few counts of this clone. The rearrangement uses TRBV27 and TRBJ2-7; D may correspond to TRBD1 or TRBD2 (5 bases each). The germline gives CDR1 MNHEY, CDR2 SMNVEV (reference sequence). The V end lost 5 bases, the J end lost 7 bases, and 12 bases lay between the germline ends. CDR3 length equals 12 residues. This chain's CDR3 is CASSPGSGEQYF. In DNA, the CDR3 is TGTGCCAGCAGTCCAGGGTCGGGGGAGCAGTACTTC.

The chain couples TRBV15 to TRBJ2-2; 12 nucleotides line up with TRBD1. Germline V CDR1 and CDR2: LNHNV, YYDKDF (reference sequence). There are 17 residues in the CDR3. J was trimmed by 2 bases and V by 3 bases; bases with no gene match: 4. This CDR3 is CATSRGQGAFNTGELFF. The CDR3, as DNA: TGTGCCACCAGCAGGGGACAGGGGGCTTTCAACACCGGGGAGCTGTTTTTT.

The CDR3 DNA is TGTGCCAGCAGCCCCGGGGGGAGCTCCTACAATGAGCAGTTCTTC. The encoded protein is CASSPGGSSYNEQFF. The genes are TRBV9 and TRBJ2-1; 7 positions agree with TRBD2. Per the germline V gene, CDR1 is SGDLS and CDR2 is YYNGEE. Trimming cost V 4 bases and J 0 bases; bases outside gene matches: 4. This CDR3 region has 15 residues.

The chain recombines TRBV7-3 with TRBJ2-5; 14 bases match TRBD2. V lost 2 bases and J lost 9; bases outside the gene matches: 8. CDR1 is SGHTA and CDR2 is FQGTGA in the germline V gene. The CDR3 covers 16 residues. The CDR3 nucleotides are TGTGCCAGCAGCTTAGAGGCGGGACTAGCGGGGGTACCCCAGTACTTC. Protein sequence: CASSLEAGLAGVPQYF.

The chain uses TRBV30 and TRBJ1-1, with no clear D. V was pared by 1 base and J by 6 bases, with 9 bases between. CDR3 length: 12 amino acids. Germline values: CDR1 GTSNPN, CDR2 SVGIG (reference sequence). Written as DNA, the CDR3 is TGTGCCTGGAGTGGAGGGTACCCTGAAGCTTTCTTT. Encoded protein: CAWSGGYPEAFF.

This clone was observed a few times. The genes are TRBV4-3 and TRBJ2-2; 11 bases match TRBD1. This CDR3 contains 16 residues. V was pared by 4 bases and J by 3 bases, with 4 bases of the junction left unmatched. Per germline, CDR1 LGHNA and CDR2 YSLEER. DNA for the CDR3: TGCGCCAGCAGCCCCGGACAGGGGGCATACACCGGGGAGCTGTTTTTT. Translating it yields CASSPGQGAYTGELFF.

This rearrangement joins TRBV21-1 to TRBJ1-2. TRBV21-1 is noted as a pseudogene. The CDR3 contains 13 residues. The CDR3 DNA reads as TGTGCCAGCAGCAGGGGGGGGTACTATGGCTACACCTTC. Residues: CASSRGGYYGYTF.

V and J are TRBV4-1 and TRBJ1-1; TRBD1 might be the D (5 bases). This CDR3 contains 14 residues. V was shortened by 0 bases and J by 9 bases, with 14 bases between the two germline ends. Germline CDR1 and CDR2: MGHRA and YSYEKL. CDR3 DNA sequence: TGCGCCAGCAGCCAAGATCGTAGGGGAACGAAAGCTTTCTTT. Its translation is CASSQDRRGTKAFF.